The text below deals with one T cell receptor beta chain. Its antigen is not known. The CDR3 is 13 residues long. Germline assignment: CDR1 SNHLY and CDR2 FYNNEI. V was clipped by 1 base and J by 6 bases, with 9 bases between them. Some clones are missing from TCRdb's copy, which holds only in-frame ones; the method was immunoSEQ multiplex PCR. The data contain some 20,000 clones, under 99% of them seen just once; the ten biggest clones take up 0.15% to 0.2%. This record belongs to a study of T cells after posttransplantation cyclophosphamide. Study-level findings and limits: Blood and skin or GI T cell repertoires showed limited TRB overlap.

Cells defined as naive were viable CD3+CD4+ or CD3+CD8+ and CCR7+CD45RA+CD45RO-CD95-CD27+CD28+. The V call is TRBV2, the J call TRBJ1-2; TRBD1 is a possible D gene (5 bases). This TCR was sampled from a man aged 40-55 years in good health, CMV-negative, and a related stem cell transplant donor. Material for sequencing was naive CD4+ T cells sorted from PBMCs. CDR3 in amino acids: CASSEDAGNGYTF. CDR3 coding DNA: TGTGCCAGCAGTGAAGATGCAGGGAATGGCTACACCTTC.